Detailed here is one T cell receptor (beta chain). The sample is drawn from a study of blood T cell repertoires in COVID-19. At the level of the study: COVID-19 samples from acute and convalescent phases originated in the United States, Italy and Spain.

In germline, CDR1 is SNHLY, CDR2 FYNNEI. V lost 1 base, J lost 2 bases, and 9 bases lay in between. This CDR3 is built from 15 residues. Enrollees, about 18 to 90 years old, lived in 24 US areas. Participant-reported clinical history was the basis for cohort assignment. Profiled with immunoSEQ multiplex PCR; TCRdb holds only in-frame clones, not every one. The sample lists 250,000 or so clones; around 83% were seen once. This chain links TRBV2 with TRBJ2-1, with D possibly TRBD2 on 5 matching bases. The sequencing input was PBMCs or T cells enriched from blood (not recorded which). The sequence came from a woman aged 45-59 years who had been exposed to COVID-19. The CDR3 region has the DNA TGTGCCAGCAGTGAAGTTGAACTAGCCTACAATGAGCAGTTCTTC. Its translation is CASSEVELAYNEQFF.